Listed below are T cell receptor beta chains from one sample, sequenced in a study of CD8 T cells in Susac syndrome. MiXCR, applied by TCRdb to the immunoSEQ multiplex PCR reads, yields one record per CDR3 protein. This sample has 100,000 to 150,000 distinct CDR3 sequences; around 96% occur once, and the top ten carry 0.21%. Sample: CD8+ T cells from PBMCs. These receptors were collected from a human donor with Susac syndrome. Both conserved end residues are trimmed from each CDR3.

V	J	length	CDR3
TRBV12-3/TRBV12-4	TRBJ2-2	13	ASSPTGYNTGELF
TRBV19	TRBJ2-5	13	ASSTSLGAAETQY
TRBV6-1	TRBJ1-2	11	ASSPGQNYGYT
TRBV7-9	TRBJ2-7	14	ASSEQGQGNPNEQY
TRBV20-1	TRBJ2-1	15	SAASAGTSGPRNEQF
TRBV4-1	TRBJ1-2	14	ASSASPDGGLVGYT
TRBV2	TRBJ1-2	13	ASSDLQGANYGYT
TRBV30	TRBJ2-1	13	AWSPYGGFRNEQF
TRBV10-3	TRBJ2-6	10	AIGSGANVLT
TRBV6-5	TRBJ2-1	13	ASSFTDGGPNEQF
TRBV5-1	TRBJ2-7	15	ASSLEIAGTATYEQY
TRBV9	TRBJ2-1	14	ASSTIQELAGGEQF
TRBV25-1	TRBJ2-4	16	ASSEGLAGATAKNIQY
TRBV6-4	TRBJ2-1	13	ASSDSAGGYNEQF
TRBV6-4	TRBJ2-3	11	ASSKASTDTQY
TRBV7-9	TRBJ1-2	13	ASSLVRGWHYGYT
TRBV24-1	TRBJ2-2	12	ATSDAGTTGELF
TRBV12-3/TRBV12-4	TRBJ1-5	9	ASSFGSTQH
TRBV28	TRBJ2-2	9	ASSTPGELF
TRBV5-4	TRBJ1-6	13	ASSTQGEKGSPLH
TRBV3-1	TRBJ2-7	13	ASSLGEGHVYEQY
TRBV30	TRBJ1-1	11	AWRGLGSTEAF
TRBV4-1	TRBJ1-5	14	ASSQEQGGSNQPQH
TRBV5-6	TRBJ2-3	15	ASSLGSNLLSTDTQY
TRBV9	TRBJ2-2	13	ATSPSGGATGELF
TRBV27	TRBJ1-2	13	ASSLSRGSNYGYT
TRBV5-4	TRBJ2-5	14	ASSLDKRDNQETQY
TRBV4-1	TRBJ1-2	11	ASSQGLSDGYT
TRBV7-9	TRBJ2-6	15	ASSPRPGGTGANVLT
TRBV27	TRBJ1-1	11	ASSLRGRGEAF
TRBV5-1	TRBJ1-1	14	ASSLTVSGANTEAF
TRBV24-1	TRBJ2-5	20	ATSDKDTGHPGTSGPRETQY
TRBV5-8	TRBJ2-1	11	ASSLARASWQF
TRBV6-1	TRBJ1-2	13	ASSDLSPGGDGYT
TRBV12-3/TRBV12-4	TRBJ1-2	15	ASSRTGGGLDNYGYT
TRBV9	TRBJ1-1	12	ASSVTGTNTEAF